This TCR beta chain was sequenced for a study of blood T cell repertoires in COVID-19 (dated by TCRdb to 2018 to 2020). In terms of the full investigation: Samples covering the acute and convalescent phases of COVID-19 were provided by collaborators in the United States, Italy and Spain. The prospective study material was composed of cDNA or gDNA derived from T cells, B-cell-depleted T cells, or PBMCs. Where available, HLA class I and class II types were obtained from metadata supplied by the sample provider rather than from assay-based typing. The sample metadata nearly always contained a de-identified subject ID, COVID-19 status, age in years and sex. Samples came from the ongoing ImmuneRACE study (first 160 participants) plus 1,254 subjects from 6 global collaborators. The dataset comprised deeply sampled blood TCRbeta repertoires from subjects exposed to, actively infected with, or recovered from COVID-19. A freely available public database, intended as a resource for researchers studying the immune response to SARS-CoV-2, is where the repertoires were released.

Results the study describes overall, beyond this receptor: The amount of clinical and demographic metadata varied by source and participant and was provided uncurated.

Whole blood was collected in K2EDTA tubes by collaborating institutions according to the institutions' own protocols. For TCRbeta analysis, collaborators shipped samples in one of three forms: frozen whole blood, isolated PBMCs, or DNA extracted from either of those sample types. The germline V and J ends show losses of 1 base and 5 bases respectively, and no gene match explains 10 bases of the junction. In the germline V gene (reference sequence), CDR1 corresponds to LGHDT and CDR2 to YNNKEL. Reading from cysteine to phenylalanine, the CDR3 counts 18 amino acids. The CDR3 DNA has 54 bases and is translated from base 1. Of note for this clone: No antigen is known for it. No base-level quality is on record; no much larger clone is a single base apart.

TCRbeta CDR3 regions were amplified from genomic DNA by means of the immunoSEQ Assay, a bias-controlled multiplex PCR. The paper's processing steps were these. The number of nucleated cells in each sample was estimated by amplification of reference gene primers within the assay. To quantify the absolute abundance of each unique TCRbeta CDR3 rearrangement, sequence reads were collapsed and filtered. For each sample, productive Simpson clonality was calculated by taking the square root of Simpson's diversity index across productive rearrangements. TCRdb holds this immuneACCESS table with in-frame rearrangements only. Some clones are missing; in checked studies, unresolved V genes explain under half, and the rest has no known cause. V and J calls and clone size come straight from that table; D and trimming were deduced from the DNA. Counted in this sample were over 120,000 clones; 70% to 90% of them appeared once. The ten largest make up about 2.6% of the sample.

The rearrangement combines TRBV3-1 (or the pseudogene TRBV3-2) with TRBJ2-5; TRBD2 agrees with 13 junctional bases. The receptor's source is a human donor with acute or convalescent COVID-19. The donor label of this sample is uncertain. Sequenced material: peripheral blood. The DNA sequence is as follows: TGTGCCAGCAGCCAAGCCCCAGGACTAGCGGGAGTTATGGAGACCCAGTACTTC. This sequence encodes CASSQAPGLAGVMETQYF.